The clone carrying this TCR beta chain was observed at least ten times. No antigen is known for it. These data originate in a study of T cells in Graves' hyperthyroidism and ophthalmopathy. Study-wide context: Peripheral blood draws took place at initial diagnosis, ahead of any treatment.

Study-wide points: Before onset, by a median of approximately 5.9 months, the model predicted ophthalmopathy.

Regions amplified from RNA transcripts were the TCR beta CDR3 regions. An initial round of RT-PCR targeting the TCR CDR3 relied on the HTBI primer set. MiXCR was run by TCRdb on the multiplex PCR reads, yielding one entry per CDR3 protein. The data contain some 570,000 distinct CDR3 sequences, approximately 15% of them singletons. This CDR3 is built from 15 residues. Germline CDR1 is SGDLS and CDR2 is YYNGEE. J gave up 5 bases and V 0 bases, and 1 base lay outside the gene matches. The chain employs TRBV9 and TRBJ2-3; 12 bases fit TRBD2. Sequenced: blood. This TCR was sampled from a woman between 18 and 29 years old with Graves' ophthalmopathy. CDR3 bases: TGTGCCAGCAGCGTAGGACTAGCGGGGGTAGATACGCAGTATTTT. Its protein is CASSVGLAGVDTQYF.